Each of the 8 T cell receptor beta chains below was sequenced from the same sample in a study of siplizumab effects on memory and regulatory T cells. Produced via immunoSEQ multiplex PCR; TCRdb's table is partial and in-frame only. Counted here are fewer than 45,000 clones, roughly 90% occurring once; the ten biggest clones make up approximately 0.25%. Sequencing input: naive CD4+ T cells sorted from blood. These receptors originate from a human donor in good health.

This chain joins TRBV19 and TRBJ1-2, with a tentative D call TRBD1 (5 bases). V was clipped by 1 base and J by 1 base, with 7 bases between them. Germline CDR1 and CDR2: LNHDA and SQIVND (reference sequence). CDR3 length: 14 residues. CDR3 DNA: TGTGCCAGTAGTATAGGACAGAATAACTATGGCTACACCTTC. As protein: CASSIGQNNYGYTF.

The rearrangement links TRBV5-1 to TRBJ2-6; 10 bases are a match to TRBD1. The CDR3 sequence is 19 residues long. Germline V gene sequence: CDR1 SGHRS, CDR2 YFSETQ. The V gene end was trimmed by 0 bases and the J gene end by 0 bases; junction bases not matched to a gene: 6. In nucleotides, the CDR3 is TGCGCCAGCAGCTTGGCCGGGACAGGGGTTTTCTCTGGGGCCAACGTCCTGACTTTC. This sequence encodes CASSLAGTGVFSGANVLTF. Full variable domain (remainder filled in from reference TRBV5-1 and TRBJ2-6): KAGVTQTPRYLIKTRGQQVTLSCSPISGHRSVSWYQQTPGQGLQFLFEYFSETQRNKGNFPGRFSGRQFSNSRSEMNVSTLELGDSALYLCASSLAGTGVFSGANVLTFGAGSRLTVL.

The V gene is TRBV18, the J gene TRBJ1-1; TRBD1 agrees at 11 bases. Germline V gene sequence: CDR1 KGHSH, CDR2 LQKENI. The CDR3 contains 16 residues. Trimming removed 3 bases from V and 1 base from J; junction bases left unmatched: 4. CDR3 DNA sequence: TGTGCCAGCTCACCCCCGGGACAGGGGGGGAACACTGAAGCTTTCTTT. Translation: CASSPPGQGGNTEAFF.

The chain employs TRBV6-5 and TRBJ1-2; 8 bases match TRBD1. Germline V gives CDR1 MNHEY, CDR2 SVGAGI. The CDR3 is made up of 14 amino acids. Losses at the gene ends were 6 bases for V and 7 bases for J; bases not matched to a gene: 10. The CDR3 loop reads CASSLTGEYSGYTF. CDR3 nucleotides: TGTGCCAGCAGCTTGACAGGGGAATACAGTGGCTACACCTTC.

This chain's CDR3 is CASSEVGQGRTEAFF. CDR3 DNA: TGTGCCAGCAGTGAAGTCGGACAGGGGCGGACTGAAGCTTTCTTT. The chain couples TRBV6-1 to TRBJ1-1; 9 nucleotides align to TRBD1. CDR3 size: 15 residues. V gave up 1 base and J gave up 5 bases; unmatched junction bases: 5. Germline assignment: CDR1 MNHNS and CDR2 SASEGT.

The chain joins TRBV18 to TRBJ1-2; 7 bases are shared with TRBD1. Germline CDR1 reads KGHSH; CDR2 reads LQKENI. J lost 6 bases, V lost 6 bases, and 13 bases had no gene match. This CDR3 comprises 15 residues. The CDR3: CASSQGQTRGDGYTF. The CDR3 DNA reads as TGTGCCAGCTCCCAGGGACAGACCCGAGGGGATGGCTACACCTTC. Using reference TRBV18 and TRBJ1-2 for the parts outside the CDR3, the full variable domain is NAGVMQNPRHLVRRRGQEARLRCSPMKGHSHVYWYRQLPEEGLKFMVYLQKENIIDESGMPKERFSAEFPKEGPSILRIQQVVRGDSAAYFCASSQGQTRGDGYTFGSGTRLTVV.

V usage is TRBV11-2 and J usage is TRBJ1-1, with D unresolved. CDR3 length: 11 residues. CDR1 is SGHAT and CDR2 is FQNNGV in the germline V gene. With 1 base removed from V and 6 bases from J, the gap between germline ends came to 3 bases. The CDR3 sequence: CASSLVSEAFF. As DNA, the CDR3 is TGTGCCAGCAGCTTAGTTTCTGAAGCTTTCTTT.

This clone was picked up one time. The V gene is TRBV18, the J gene TRBJ1-6, with TRBD1 as a possible D gene (6 bases). The CDR3 is 15 residues long. CDR1 and CDR2 (germline): KGHSH, LQKENI. The V end lost 3 bases, the J end lost 5 bases, and 11 bases lay between the germline ends. CDR3 nucleotides: TGTGCCAGCTCACCTTCGCGGACAGATAATTCACCCCTCCACTTT. It specifies CASSPSRTDNSPLHF.